These T cell receptor beta chains were read from a single sample in a study of cytomegalovirus exposure and HLA in healthy donors. Profiled with immunoSEQ multiplex PCR; TCRdb holds only in-frame clones, not every one. The table includes 100,000 to 150,000 clones, about four fifths detected once. The sequenced material came from PBMCs. These receptors all come from a woman aged 18-29 years in good health and CMV-seronegative. Both conserved end residues are part of each CDR3. The D gene is left open where the match is weak. The size of a clone is reported for some rows only, either as once, few or many, or as a class for expanded clones.

d_call	clone_size	j_call	v_call	cdr3_aa	cdr3_nt
TRBD1	NA	TRBJ1-2	TRBV5-4	CASSSKGAPDDTF	TGTGCCAGCAGCTCTAAGGGGGCCCCCGATGACACCTTC
TRBD1	NA	TRBJ1-1	TRBV10-2	CASSAPDGTVNTEAFF	TGCGCCAGCAGTGCGCCCGACGGGACAGTGAACACTGAAGCTTTCTTT
NA	NA	TRBJ1-2	TRBV7-8	CASSLAHDAGYGYTF	TGTGCCAGCAGCTTAGCCCATGACGCGGGGTATGGCTACACCTTC
TRBD1	NA	TRBJ2-7	TRBV29-1	CSVGGTGDYEQYF	TGCAGCGTTGGGGGGACAGGGGACTACGAGCAGTACTTC
NA	NA	TRBJ1-3	TRBV25-1	CASRRGGQGNTIYF	TGTGCCAGCAGGCGGGGAGGCCAGGGAAACACCATATATTTT
TRBD1	NA	TRBJ1-1	TRBV25-1	CASRSRQGTMNTEAFF	TGTGCCAGCAGGAGTAGACAGGGAACCATGAACACTGAAGCTTTCTTT
NA	NA	TRBJ2-6	TRBV27	CASSLFSVSGANVLTF	TGTGCCAGCAGTTTATTCTCGGTTTCCGGGGCCAACGTCCTGACTTTC
NA	NA	TRBJ1-2	TRBV27	CASKGVGAYGYTF	TGTGCCAGCAAGGGGGTGGGGGCTTATGGCTACACCTTC
NA	NA	TRBJ1-2	TRBV6-5	CASSYSQGFRAGYTF	TGTGCCAGCAGTTACTCCCAGGGTTTTCGGGCTGGCTACACCTTC
NA	NA	TRBJ2-7	TRBV18	CASSPLVTGGSYEQYF	TGTGCCAGCTCACCCCTCGTGACCGGGGGCTCCTACGAGCAGTACTTC
NA	NA	TRBJ2-5	TRBV11-2	CASSIGVQETQYF	TGTGCCAGCAGCATCGGAGTCCAAGAGACCCAGTACTTC
TRBD2	NA	TRBJ2-1	TRBV19	CASSSSGVSYNEQFF	TGTGCCAGTAGTTCCAGCGGGGTCTCCTACAATGAGCAGTTCTTC
TRBD1	once	TRBJ1-4	TRBV27	CASGDRVHEKLFF	TGTGCCAGCGGGGACAGGGTTCATGAAAAACTGTTTTTT
TRBD2	NA	TRBJ2-3	TRBV7-9	CASSPGLAGVTDTQYF	TGTGCCAGCAGCCCGGGACTAGCGGGAGTTACAGATACGCAGTATTTT
NA	NA	TRBJ1-1	TRBV7-2	CASSRRGLDTEAFF	TGTGCCAGCTCCCGGCGGGGGTTAGACACTGAAGCTTTCTTT
NA	NA	TRBJ1-4	TRBV4-2	CASSQDQSGFNEKLFF	TGTGCCAGCAGCCAAGATCAGTCGGGATTTAATGAAAAACTGTTTTTT
TRBD2	NA	TRBJ2-2	TRBV9	CASSLLAGEYTGELFF	TGTGCCAGCAGCTTATTAGCGGGAGAATACACCGGGGAGCTGTTTTTT
NA	few	TRBJ1-1	TRBV4-1	CASSQDWGLADEAFF	TGCGCCAGCAGCCAAGATTGGGGCTTGGCAGATGAAGCTTTCTTT
TRBD2	NA	TRBJ2-7	TRBV9	CASSTQPGLGSEQYF	TGTGCCAGCAGCACTCAACCGGGACTAGGAAGCGAGCAGTACTTC
TRBD1	NA	TRBJ2-7	TRBV6-5	CASSRTGAYEQYF	TGTGCCAGCAGCCGTACAGGGGCCTACGAGCAGTACTTC
TRBD2	NA	TRBJ2-7	TRBV19	CASSWLGLAGDEQYF	TGTGCCAGTAGTTGGTTGGGACTAGCGGGAGACGAGCAGTACTTC
NA	few	TRBJ2-7	TRBV5-4	CASSLELSREQYF	TGTGCCAGCAGCTTGGAACTCTCCAGGGAGCAGTACTTC
TRBD2	once	TRBJ2-2	TRBV4-2	CASSQDLRTSGRTGELFF	TGTGCCAGCAGCCAAGATCTGAGGACTAGCGGGAGGACCGGGGAGCTGTTTTTT
NA	NA	TRBJ1-5	TRBV2	CASMGGLGTLNQPQHF	TGTGCCAGCATGGGGGGGTTAGGGACTCTCAATCAGCCCCAGCATTTT
TRBD1	NA	TRBJ2-2	TRBV10-3	CAISTGTGYTEELFF	TGTGCCATCAGTACCGGGACAGGATACACCGAGGAGCTGTTTTTT
NA	NA	TRBJ1-3	TRBV18	CASSPYRARNTIYF	TGTGCCAGCTCACCATACAGGGCGAGAAACACCATATATTTT
NA	NA	TRBJ2-7	TRBV27	CASSDPAAATYEQYF	TGTGCCAGCAGTGACCCCGCGGCAGCAACCTACGAGCAGTACTTC
NA	NA	TRBJ1-1	TRBV5-5	CASSLVGGHTEAFF	TGTGCCAGCAGCTTGGTCGGAGGCCACACTGAAGCTTTCTTT
NA	NA	TRBJ2-5	TRBV27	CASSFGSESETQYF	TGTGCCAGCAGTTTCGGGTCCGAATCCGAGACCCAGTACTTC
NA	NA	TRBJ2-7	TRBV2	CASSPSGLSFYEQYF	TGTGCCAGCAGCCCCTCGGGACTTAGCTTCTACGAGCAGTACTTC
TRBD2	few	TRBJ2-1	TRBV13	CASSPAGLAGGYNEQFF	TGTGCCAGCAGCCCCGCCGGATTAGCGGGGGGATACAATGAGCAGTTCTTC
NA	few	TRBJ1-2	TRBV27	CASSPREGWEGYTF	TGTGCCAGCAGTCCCCGGGAGGGATGGGAAGGCTACACCTTC
TRBD1	NA	TRBJ1-1	TRBV10-2	CASGGQAENTEAFF	TGCGCCAGCGGGGGACAGGCTGAGAACACTGAAGCTTTCTTT
NA	once	TRBJ2-4	TRBV6-5	CASRDTLLAKNIQYF	TGTGCCAGCAGGGACACCCTACTAGCCAAAAACATTCAGTACTTC
TRBD2	NA	TRBJ2-7	TRBV5-4	CASSSLTSGRAIYEQYF	TGTGCCAGCAGCTCCCTAACTAGCGGGAGGGCCATCTACGAGCAGTACTTC
NA	NA	TRBJ2-7	TRBV20-1	CSASTGREQYF	TGCAGTGCCTCCACAGGGAGAGAGCAGTACTTC
NA	NA	TRBJ2-2	TRBV5-1	CASSLAVRGSPGELFF	TGCGCCAGCAGCTTGGCCGTCAGGGGATCCCCCGGGGAGCTGTTTTTT
NA	NA	TRBJ1-2	TRBV18	CASSPRSGDGYTF	TGTGCCAGCTCACCACGTTCCGGGGATGGCTACACCTTC
NA	NA	TRBJ1-1	TRBV6-5	CASSIQGRDEAFF	TGTGCCAGCAGTATTCAGGGTAGGGATGAAGCTTTCTTT
TRBD1	NA	TRBJ1-5	TRBV6-1	CASRGGQGGNQPQHF	TGTGCCAGCAGGGGCGGACAGGGAGGCAATCAGCCCCAGCATTTT
NA	NA	TRBJ2-5	TRBV2	CASSEGALTIETQYF	TGTGCCAGCAGTGAGGGGGCGCTTACGATAGAGACCCAGTACTTC
NA	NA	TRBJ1-2	TRBV5-1	CASSEGGTINGYTF	TGCGCCAGCAGCGAGGGAGGGACCATCAATGGCTACACCTTC
NA	NA	TRBJ1-6	TRBV27	CASSLYRDNSPLHF	TGTGCCAGCAGTTTATACAGGGACAATTCACCCCTCCACTTT
TRBD1	NA	TRBJ1-2	TRBV19	CASNSDRGRGYTF	TGTGCCAGCAACTCGGACAGGGGGAGAGGCTACACCTTC
NA	NA	TRBJ1-1	TRBV18	CASSPSQIKNTEAFF	TGTGCCAGCTCACCATCACAGATAAAGAACACTGAAGCTTTCTTT
NA	NA	TRBJ2-1	TRBV25-1	CASKTKYNEQFF	TGTGCCAGCAAGACTAAATACAATGAGCAGTTCTTC
TRBD2	few	TRBJ2-7	TRBV20-1	CSARGGTRQYF	TGCAGTGCTAGGGGGGGGACGCGCCAGTACTTC
NA	NA	TRBJ1-5	TRBV6-1	CASTERSNQPQHF	TGTGCCAGTACAGAACGCTCAAATCAGCCCCAGCATTTT
NA	NA	TRBJ1-3	TRBV6-5	CASSPGRSGNTIYF	TGTGCCAGCAGTCCAGGGCGCTCTGGAAACACCATATATTTT
NA	NA	TRBJ2-7	TRBV6-1	CASSEAATTRIF	TGTGCCAGCAGTGAAGCCGCCACGACACGTATATTC
TRBD2	NA	TRBJ2-1	TRBV4-2	CASSQDELAGEQFF	TGTGCCAGCAGCCAAGATGAACTAGCGGGTGAGCAGTTCTTC
TRBD1	NA	TRBJ1-2	TRBV7-9	CASIGQGAEYGYTF	TGTGCCAGCATAGGACAGGGGGCGGAATATGGCTACACCTTC
NA	NA	TRBJ1-5	TRBV4-1	CASSQGRRDSNQPQHF	TGCGCCAGCAGCCAGGGGAGGAGGGACAGCAATCAGCCCCAGCATTTT